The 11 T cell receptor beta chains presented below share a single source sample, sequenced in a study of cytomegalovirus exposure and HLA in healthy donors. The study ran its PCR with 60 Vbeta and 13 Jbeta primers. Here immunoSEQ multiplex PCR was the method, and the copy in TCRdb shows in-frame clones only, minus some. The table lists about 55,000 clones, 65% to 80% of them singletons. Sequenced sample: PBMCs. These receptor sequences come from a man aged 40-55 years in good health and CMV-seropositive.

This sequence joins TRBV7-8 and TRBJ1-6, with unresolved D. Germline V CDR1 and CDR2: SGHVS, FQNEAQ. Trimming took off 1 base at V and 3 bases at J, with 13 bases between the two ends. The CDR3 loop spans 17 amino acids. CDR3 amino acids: CASSLGLGSLYNSPLHF. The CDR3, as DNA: TGTGCCAGCAGCTTAGGGCTTGGGAGTCTCTATAATTCACCCCTCCACTTT. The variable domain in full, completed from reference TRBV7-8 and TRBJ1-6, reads GAGVSQSPRYKVAKRGQDVALRCDPISGHVSLFWYQQALGQGPEFLTYFQNEAQLDKSGLPSDRFFAERPEGSVSTLKIQRTQQEDSAVYLCASSLGLGSLYNSPLHFGNGTRLTVT.

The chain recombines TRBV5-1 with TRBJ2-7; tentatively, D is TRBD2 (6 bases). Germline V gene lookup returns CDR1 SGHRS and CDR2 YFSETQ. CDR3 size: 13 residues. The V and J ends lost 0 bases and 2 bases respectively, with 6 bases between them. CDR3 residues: CASSLGEAYEQYF. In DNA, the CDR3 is TGCGCCAGCAGCTTGGGGGAGGCCTACGAGCAGTACTTC.

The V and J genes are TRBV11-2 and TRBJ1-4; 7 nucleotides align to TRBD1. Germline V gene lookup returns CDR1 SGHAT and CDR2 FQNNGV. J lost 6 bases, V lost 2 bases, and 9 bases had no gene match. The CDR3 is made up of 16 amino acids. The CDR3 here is CASSLPRGRGDEKLFF. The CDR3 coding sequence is TGTGCCAGCAGCTTACCTCGGGGCAGGGGGGATGAAAAACTGTTTTTT.

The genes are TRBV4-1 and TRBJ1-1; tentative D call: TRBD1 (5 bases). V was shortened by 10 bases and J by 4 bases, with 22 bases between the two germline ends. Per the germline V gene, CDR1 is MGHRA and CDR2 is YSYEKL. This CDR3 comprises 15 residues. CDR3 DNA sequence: TGCGCCATCCAGCGTAACCTAGGGGTCGGCACTGAAGCTTTCTTT. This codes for CAIQRNLGVGTEAFF.

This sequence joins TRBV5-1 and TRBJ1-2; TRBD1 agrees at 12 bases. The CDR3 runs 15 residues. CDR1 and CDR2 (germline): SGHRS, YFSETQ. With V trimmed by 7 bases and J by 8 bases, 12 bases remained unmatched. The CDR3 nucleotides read TGCGCCAGCTCAACCGGGACAGGGGGCTCCTACGGCTACACCTTC. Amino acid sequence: CASSTGTGGSYGYTF. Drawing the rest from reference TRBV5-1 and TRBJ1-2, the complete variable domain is KAGVTQTPRYLIKTRGQQVTLSCSPISGHRSVSWYQQTPGQGLQFLFEYFSETQRNKGNFPGRFSGRQFSNSRSEMNVSTLELGDSALYLCASSTGTGGSYGYTFGSGTRLTVV.

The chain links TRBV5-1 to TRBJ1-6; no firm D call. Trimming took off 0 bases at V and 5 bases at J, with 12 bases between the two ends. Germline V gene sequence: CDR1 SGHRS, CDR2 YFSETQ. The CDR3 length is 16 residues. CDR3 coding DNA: TGCGCCAGCAGCTTGGCCGGTGAAACGGATAATTCACCCCTCCACTTT. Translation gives CASSLAGETDNSPLHF.

CDR3 loop: CASSVRVGYEQYF. CDR3 DNA: TGCGCCAGCAGCGTCAGGGTTGGGTACGAGCAGTACTTC. The rearrangement uses TRBV5-1 and TRBJ2-7; D perhaps matches TRBD1 (5 bases). The ends were cut back, 4 bases at V and 4 bases at J, with 12 bases in the middle. The CDR3 extends over 13 amino acids. Germline CDR1 SGHRS, CDR2 YFSETQ.

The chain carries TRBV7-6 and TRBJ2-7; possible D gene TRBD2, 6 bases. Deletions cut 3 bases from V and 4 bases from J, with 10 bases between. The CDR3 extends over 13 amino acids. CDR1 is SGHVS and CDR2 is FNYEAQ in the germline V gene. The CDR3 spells CASSLSGQYEQYF. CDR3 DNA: TGTGCCAGCAGCTTGAGCGGGCAGTACGAGCAGTACTTC.

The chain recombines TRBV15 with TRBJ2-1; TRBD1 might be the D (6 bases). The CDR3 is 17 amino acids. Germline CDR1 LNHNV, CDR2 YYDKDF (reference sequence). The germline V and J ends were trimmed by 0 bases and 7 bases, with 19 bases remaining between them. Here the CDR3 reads CATSREGAGVGFNEQFF. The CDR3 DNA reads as TGTGCCACCAGCAGAGAGGGGGCAGGGGTAGGGTTTAATGAGCAGTTCTTC.

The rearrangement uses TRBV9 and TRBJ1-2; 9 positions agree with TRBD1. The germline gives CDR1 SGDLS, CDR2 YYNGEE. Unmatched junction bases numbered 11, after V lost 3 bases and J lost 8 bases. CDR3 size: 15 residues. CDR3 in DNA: TGTGCCAGCAGCGCAACAGGGGGCGCAACGGAGGGCTACACCTTC. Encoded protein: CASSATGGATEGYTF. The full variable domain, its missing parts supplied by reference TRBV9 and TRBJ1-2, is DSGVTQTPKHLITATGQRVTLRCSPRSGDLSVYWYQQSLDQGLQFLIQYYNGEERAKGNILERFSAQQFPDLHSELNLSSLELGDSALYFCASSATGGATEGYTFGSGTRLTVV.

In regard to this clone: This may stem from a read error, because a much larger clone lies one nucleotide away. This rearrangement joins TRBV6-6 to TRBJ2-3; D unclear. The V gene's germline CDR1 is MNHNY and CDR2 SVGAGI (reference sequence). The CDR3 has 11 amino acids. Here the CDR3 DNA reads TGTGCCAGCAGTTACACAGCTACGCAGTATTTT. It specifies CASSYTATQYF.